The sequence of this T cell receptor (beta chain) was determined in a study of cytomegalovirus exposure and HLA in healthy donors. V was clipped by 6 bases and J by 3 bases; unmatched bases: 11. This CDR3 is built from 16 residues. Looked up from germline, CDR1 is MDHEN and CDR2 is SYDVKM. It was with 60 Vbeta and 13 Jbeta primers that the PCR ran. Data came from immunoSEQ multiplex PCR; TCRdb stores just in-frame clones and leaves some out. The sample shows under 200,000 clones, 55% to 65% of them seen only once. Sequencing was carried out using PBMCs. The chain employs TRBV28 and TRBJ2-3, with 8 bases fitting TRBD2. The origin of this receptor is a middle-aged man in good health and CMV-seronegative. The chain's CDR3 is CASRSLSGGGTDTQYF. The CDR3 nucleotides are TGTGCCAGCAGATCCCTCAGCGGGGGTGGAACAGATACGCAGTATTTT.